These T cell receptor beta chains were read from a single sample in a study of T cell responses to AZD1222 COVID-19 vaccine. Sequenced by immunoSEQ multiplex PCR; TCRdb stores in-frame clones only, minus some. This sample has about 70,000 clones, with 85% found just once. The sequences come from peripheral blood, collected on day 0 of AZD1222 vaccination. The receptors derive from an adult in good health. Each CDR3 is given with its conserved first and last residue. Clone size appears in some rows only: once, few, many, or a class for an expanded clone.

V gene: TRBV6-5; J gene: TRBJ2-6; clone size: NA; CDR3 protein: CASRSVSTGANVLTF
V gene: TRBV5-8; J gene: TRBJ1-6; clone size: NA; CDR3 protein: CARDHSINPPLHF
V gene: TRBV10-3; J gene: TRBJ2-5; clone size: NA; CDR3 protein: CAIGREIGETQYF
V gene: TRBV25-1; J gene: TRBJ1-5; clone size: NA; CDR3 protein: CASSAGRDRAWQPQHF
V gene: TRBV3-1/TRBV3-2; J gene: TRBJ2-7; clone size: NA; CDR3 protein: CASSHVRGDPYEQYF
V gene: TRBV7-8; J gene: TRBJ1-2; clone size: NA; CDR3 protein: CASSLATAGNYGYTF
V gene: TRBV19; J gene: TRBJ1-5; clone size: NA; CDR3 protein: CASNGQALRGDQHF
V gene: TRBV7-6; J gene: TRBJ1-3; clone size: NA; CDR3 protein: CASSLDRRSGNTIYF
V gene: TRBV10-1; J gene: TRBJ1-2; clone size: NA; CDR3 protein: CASSPAGGDYGYTF
V gene: TRBV30; J gene: TRBJ1-2; clone size: NA; CDR3 protein: CATTPSGTGGYTF
V gene: TRBV27; J gene: TRBJ1-5; clone size: NA; CDR3 protein: CASSLWTDGQPQHF
V gene: TRBV7-2; J gene: TRBJ1-2; clone size: NA; CDR3 protein: CASSDRGQGGRPGYGYTF
V gene: TRBV6-5; J gene: TRBJ2-2; clone size: NA; CDR3 protein: CASSYRLASTGELFF
V gene: TRBV30; J gene: TRBJ2-1; clone size: NA; CDR3 protein: CAYRLFYNEQFF
V gene: TRBV10-2; J gene: TRBJ2-2; clone size: once; CDR3 protein: CASSASGGPRVGELFF
V gene: TRBV6-5; J gene: TRBJ2-2; clone size: NA; CDR3 protein: CASSTRNTGELFF
V gene: TRBV10-2; J gene: TRBJ2-3; clone size: NA; CDR3 protein: CASSVSLDTQYF
V gene: TRBV7-8; J gene: TRBJ2-7; clone size: once; CDR3 protein: CASSLLAGDYEQYF
V gene: TRBV29-1; J gene: TRBJ1-2; clone size: NA; CDR3 protein: CSVETGLAYGYTF
V gene: TRBV23-1; J gene: TRBJ2-6; clone size: NA; CDR3 protein: CASCPGANVLTF
V gene: TRBV6-5; J gene: TRBJ1-4; clone size: once; CDR3 protein: CASSYGQLNEKLFF
V gene: TRBV20-1; J gene: TRBJ1-3; clone size: once; CDR3 protein: CSRCGNTIYF
V gene: TRBV2; J gene: TRBJ1-5; clone size: NA; CDR3 protein: CASSESPVGQPQHF
V gene: TRBV13; J gene: TRBJ1-3; clone size: NA; CDR3 protein: CASSFVGGNTIYF
V gene: TRBV10-1; J gene: TRBJ2-3; clone size: many; CDR3 protein: CASGGVATDTQYF
V gene: TRBV2; J gene: TRBJ2-1; clone size: NA; CDR3 protein: CASSEPPLAEQFF
V gene: TRBV30; J gene: TRBJ2-7; clone size: few; CDR3 protein: CAWSSRTGTYEQYF
V gene: TRBV2; J gene: TRBJ1-2; clone size: NA; CDR3 protein: CASSVTPSNYGYTF
V gene: TRBV7-9; J gene: TRBJ2-2; clone size: NA; CDR3 protein: CASIEAANTGELFF
V gene: TRBV7-6; J gene: TRBJ2-5; clone size: NA; CDR3 protein: CASSTVAGGPRTQYF
V gene: TRBV5-6; J gene: TRBJ2-2; clone size: NA; CDR3 protein: CASSRDNTGELFF
V gene: TRBV20-1; J gene: TRBJ1-2; clone size: NA; CDR3 protein: CSARAGKSYTF
V gene: TRBV30; J gene: TRBJ1-6; clone size: few; CDR3 protein: CAWRDWRTPLHF
V gene: TRBV19; J gene: TRBJ1-3; clone size: NA; CDR3 protein: CASRNGQAIGNTIYF
V gene: TRBV28; J gene: TRBJ1-5; clone size: NA; CDR3 protein: CASSRENQPQHF
V gene: TRBV6-5; J gene: TRBJ1-1; clone size: NA; CDR3 protein: CASYSWRGNLGEAFF
V gene: TRBV9; J gene: TRBJ1-2; clone size: NA; CDR3 protein: CASSRGDGYTF
V gene: TRBV10-3; J gene: TRBJ1-3; clone size: once; CDR3 protein: CAISESQGGNTIYF
V gene: TRBV10-2; J gene: TRBJ2-3; clone size: NA; CDR3 protein: CASGQGTDTQYF
V gene: TRBV19; J gene: TRBJ1-1; clone size: NA; CDR3 protein: CASSPQGNTEAFF
V gene: TRBV7-9; J gene: TRBJ2-1; clone size: NA; CDR3 protein: CASSLDRGRNNEQFF
V gene: TRBV19; J gene: TRBJ1-1; clone size: NA; CDR3 protein: CASSTPGRQGKAFF
V gene: TRBV12-3/TRBV12-4; J gene: TRBJ2-5; clone size: NA; CDR3 protein: CASSRWRETQYF
V gene: TRBV21-1; J gene: TRBJ2-2; clone size: NA; CDR3 protein: CASTTDRATGELFF
V gene: TRBV19; J gene: TRBJ2-3; clone size: NA; CDR3 protein: CASSGTLPADTQYF
V gene: TRBV6-5; J gene: TRBJ1-5; clone size: NA; CDR3 protein: CASSSAPNQPQHF
V gene: TRBV7-9; J gene: TRBJ1-2; clone size: NA; CDR3 protein: CASSYETGGGGYTF
V gene: TRBV28; J gene: TRBJ1-2; clone size: NA; CDR3 protein: CAILLANYGYTF
V gene: TRBV30; J gene: TRBJ2-2; clone size: NA; CDR3 protein: CAWSLAWGSNTGELFF
V gene: TRBV19; J gene: TRBJ2-2; clone size: NA; CDR3 protein: CASSIGPGELFF
V gene: TRBV11-2; J gene: TRBJ2-7; clone size: NA; CDR3 protein: CASSLSPRGHSYEQYF
V gene: TRBV27; J gene: TRBJ2-1; clone size: NA; CDR3 protein: CASSLLRLADNEQFF
V gene: TRBV5-1; J gene: TRBJ2-3; clone size: NA; CDR3 protein: CASSEGLAAGTDTQYF
V gene: TRBV6-1; J gene: TRBJ2-7; clone size: once; CDR3 protein: CASSEAAAYEQYF
V gene: TRBV12-3/TRBV12-4; J gene: TRBJ1-6; clone size: once; CDR3 protein: CASRRGEAPLHF